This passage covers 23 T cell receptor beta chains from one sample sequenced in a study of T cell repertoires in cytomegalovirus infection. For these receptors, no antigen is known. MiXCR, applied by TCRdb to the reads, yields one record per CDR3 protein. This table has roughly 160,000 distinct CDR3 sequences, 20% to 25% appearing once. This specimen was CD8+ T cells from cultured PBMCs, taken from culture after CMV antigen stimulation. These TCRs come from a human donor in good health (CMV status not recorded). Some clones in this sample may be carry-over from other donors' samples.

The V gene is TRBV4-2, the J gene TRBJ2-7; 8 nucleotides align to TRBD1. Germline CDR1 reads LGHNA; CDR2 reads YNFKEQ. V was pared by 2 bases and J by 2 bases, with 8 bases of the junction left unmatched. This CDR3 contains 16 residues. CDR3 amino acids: CASSQIATGATYEQYF. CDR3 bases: TGTGCCAGCAGCCAAATTGCGACAGGGGCTACCTACGAGCAGTACTTC.

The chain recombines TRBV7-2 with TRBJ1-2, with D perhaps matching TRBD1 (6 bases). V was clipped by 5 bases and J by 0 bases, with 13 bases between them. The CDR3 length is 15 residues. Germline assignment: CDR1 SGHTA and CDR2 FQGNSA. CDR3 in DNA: TGTGCCAGCAGCCCCTACAGGGAAGCTAACTATGGCTACACCTTC. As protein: CASSPYREANYGYTF.

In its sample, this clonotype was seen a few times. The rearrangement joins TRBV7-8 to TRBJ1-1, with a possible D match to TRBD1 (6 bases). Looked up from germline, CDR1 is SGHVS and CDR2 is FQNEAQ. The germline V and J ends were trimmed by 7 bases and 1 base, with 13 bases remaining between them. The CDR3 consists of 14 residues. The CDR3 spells CASTLWGQNTEAFF. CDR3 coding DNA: TGTGCCAGCACCCTATGGGGGCAGAACACTGAAGCTTTCTTT.

The DNA for the CDR3 is TGCAGTGCTAGAGATCCGGGACATTTGAACACTGAAGCTTTCTTT. Amino acids: CSARDPGHLNTEAFF. J is TRBJ1-1 and V is TRBV20-1; perhaps TRBD1 as D (6 bases). Per the germline V gene, CDR1 is DFQATT and CDR2 is SNEGSKA (reference sequence). There are 15 residues in the CDR3. V was clipped by 0 bases and J by 0 bases, with 11 bases between them.

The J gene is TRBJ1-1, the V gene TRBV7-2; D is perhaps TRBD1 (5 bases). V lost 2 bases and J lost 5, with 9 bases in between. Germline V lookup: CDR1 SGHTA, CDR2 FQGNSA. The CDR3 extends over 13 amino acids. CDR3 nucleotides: TGTGCCAGCAGCTTAAACTGGGGGACTGAAGCTTTCTTT. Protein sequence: CASSLNWGTEAFF.

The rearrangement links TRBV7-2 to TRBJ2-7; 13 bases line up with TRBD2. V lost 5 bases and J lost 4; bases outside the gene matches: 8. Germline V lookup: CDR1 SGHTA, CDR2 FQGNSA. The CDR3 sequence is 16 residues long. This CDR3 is CASSTGLAGELYEQYF. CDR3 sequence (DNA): TGTGCCAGCAGCACCGGACTAGCGGGGGAACTTTACGAGCAGTACTTC. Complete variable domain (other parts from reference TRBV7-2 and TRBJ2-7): GAGVSQSPSNKVTEKGKDVELRCDPISGHTALYWYRQSLGQGLEFLIYFQGNSAPDKSGLPSDRFSAERTGGSVSTLTIQRTQQEDSAVYLCASSTGLAGELYEQYFGPGTRLTVT.

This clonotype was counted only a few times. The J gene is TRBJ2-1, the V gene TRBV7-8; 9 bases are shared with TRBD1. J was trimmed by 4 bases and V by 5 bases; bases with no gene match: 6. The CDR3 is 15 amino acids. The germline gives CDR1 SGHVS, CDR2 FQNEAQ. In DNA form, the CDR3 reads TGTGCCAGCAGCACCACAGGGGGCAGTTACAATGAGCAGTTCTTC. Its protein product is CASSTTGGSYNEQFF.

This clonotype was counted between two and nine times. CDR3 DNA: TGTGCCAGCAGTTTTAGGGCCAGGGGGCTAGAGGGCTACACCTTC. The encoded protein is CASSFRARGLEGYTF. The V call is TRBV12-3 or TRBV12-4, the J call TRBJ1-2, with TRBD1 matching over 8 bases. The CDR3 covers 15 residues. Trimming cost V 3 bases and J 8 bases; bases outside gene matches: 11.

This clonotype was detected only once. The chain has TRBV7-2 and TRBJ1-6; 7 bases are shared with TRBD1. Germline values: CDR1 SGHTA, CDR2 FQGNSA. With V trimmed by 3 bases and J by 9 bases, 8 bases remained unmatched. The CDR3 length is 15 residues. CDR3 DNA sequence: TGTGCCAGCAGCTTCCCTACAGGGGATCGTTCACCCCTCCACTTT. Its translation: CASSFPTGDRSPLHF.

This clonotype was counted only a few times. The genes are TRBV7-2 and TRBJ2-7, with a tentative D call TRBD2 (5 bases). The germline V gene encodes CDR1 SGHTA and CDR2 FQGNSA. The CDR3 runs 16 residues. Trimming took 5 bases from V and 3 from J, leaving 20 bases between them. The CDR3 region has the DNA TGTGCCAGCAGCCGGCCTCTCGACGGGGTGAGCTACGAGCAGTACTTC. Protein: CASSRPLDGVSYEQYF.

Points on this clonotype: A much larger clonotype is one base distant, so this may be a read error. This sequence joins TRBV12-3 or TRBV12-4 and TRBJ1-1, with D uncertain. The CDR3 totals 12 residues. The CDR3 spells CPSSLGQTEAFF. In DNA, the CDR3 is TGTCCCAGCAGTTTAGGTCAGACTGAAGCTTTCTTT.

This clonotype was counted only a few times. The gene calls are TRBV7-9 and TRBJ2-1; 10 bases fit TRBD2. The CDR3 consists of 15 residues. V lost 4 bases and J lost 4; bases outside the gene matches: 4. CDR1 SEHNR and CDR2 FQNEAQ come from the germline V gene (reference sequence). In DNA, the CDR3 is TGTGCCAGCAGCTCCGAGCGGGGGGGATACAATGAGCAGTTCTTC. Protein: CASSSERGGYNEQFF.

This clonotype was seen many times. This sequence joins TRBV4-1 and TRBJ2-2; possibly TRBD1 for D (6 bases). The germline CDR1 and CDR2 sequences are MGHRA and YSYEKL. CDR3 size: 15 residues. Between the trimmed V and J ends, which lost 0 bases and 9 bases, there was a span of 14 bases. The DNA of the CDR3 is TGCGCCAGCAGCCAAGAGGGGGCGCCCGGCAGGGAGCTGTTTTTT. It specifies CASSQEGAPGRELFF.

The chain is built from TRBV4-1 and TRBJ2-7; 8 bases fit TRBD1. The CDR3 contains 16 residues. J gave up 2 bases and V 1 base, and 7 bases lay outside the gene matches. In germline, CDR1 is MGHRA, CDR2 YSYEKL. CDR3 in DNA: TGCGCCAGCAGCCAAGCAGCGGACAGGGTAACCTACGAGCAGTACTTC. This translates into CASSQAADRVTYEQYF.

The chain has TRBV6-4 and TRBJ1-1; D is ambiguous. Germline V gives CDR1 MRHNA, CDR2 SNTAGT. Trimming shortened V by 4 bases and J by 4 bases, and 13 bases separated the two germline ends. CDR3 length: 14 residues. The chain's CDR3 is CASSVGGDLTEAFF. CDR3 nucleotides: TGTGCCAGCAGTGTCGGCGGGGATCTCACTGAAGCTTTCTTT.

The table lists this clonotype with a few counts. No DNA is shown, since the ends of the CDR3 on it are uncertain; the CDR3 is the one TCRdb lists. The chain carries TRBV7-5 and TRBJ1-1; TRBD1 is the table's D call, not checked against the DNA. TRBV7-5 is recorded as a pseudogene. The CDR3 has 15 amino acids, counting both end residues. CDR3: CISVPEARGAGEAFF.

The CDR3 protein is CASSSTWTGYPYEQYF. The CDR3 region has the DNA TGTGCCAGCAGTTCGACCTGGACAGGGTACCCCTACGAGCAGTACTTC. The genes are TRBV28 and TRBJ2-7; the match to TRBD1 covers 8 bases. V gave up 4 bases and J gave up 2 bases; unmatched junction bases: 10. Germline loops: CDR1 MDHEN, CDR2 SYDVKM. The CDR3 consists of 16 residues.

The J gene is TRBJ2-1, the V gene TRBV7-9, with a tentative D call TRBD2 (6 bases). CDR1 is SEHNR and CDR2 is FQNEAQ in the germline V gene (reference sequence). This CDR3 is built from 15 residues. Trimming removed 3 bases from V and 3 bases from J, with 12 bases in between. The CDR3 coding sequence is TGTGCCAGCAGCTTCCCCAGGGAGGACTACAATGAGCAGTTCTTC. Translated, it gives CASSFPREDYNEQFF.

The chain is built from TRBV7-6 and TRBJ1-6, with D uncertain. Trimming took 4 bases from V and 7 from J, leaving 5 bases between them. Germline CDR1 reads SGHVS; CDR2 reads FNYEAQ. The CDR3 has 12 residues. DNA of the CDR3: TGTGCCAGCAGCTCCGAGAATTCACCCCTCCACTTT. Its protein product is CASSSENSPLHF.

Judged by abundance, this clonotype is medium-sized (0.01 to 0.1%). CDR3 DNA sequence: TGTGCCAGCAGTGTAACAGGGTCTGAAGCTTTCTTT. The encoded protein is CASSVTGSEAFF. The gene calls are TRBV6-1 and TRBJ1-1, with D possibly being TRBD1 (6 bases). CDR3 size: 12 residues. Between the trimmed V and J ends, which lost 4 bases and 6 bases, there was a span of 9 bases. The germline gives CDR1 MNHNS, CDR2 SASEGT.

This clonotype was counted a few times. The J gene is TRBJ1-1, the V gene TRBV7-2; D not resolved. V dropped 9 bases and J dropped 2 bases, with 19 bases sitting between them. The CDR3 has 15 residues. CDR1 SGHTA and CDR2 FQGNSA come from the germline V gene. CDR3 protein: CASPDRRGYNTEAFF. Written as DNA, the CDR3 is TGTGCCAGTCCGGACCGGCGAGGATATAACACTGAAGCTTTCTTT.

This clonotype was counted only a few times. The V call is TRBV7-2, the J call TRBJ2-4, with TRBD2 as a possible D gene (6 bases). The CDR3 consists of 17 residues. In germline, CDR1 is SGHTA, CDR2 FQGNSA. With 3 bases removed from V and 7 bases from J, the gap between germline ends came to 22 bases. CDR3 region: CASSFTPLTGGGNIQYF. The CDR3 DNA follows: TGTGCCAGCAGCTTTACCCCTTTGACGGGTGGAGGGAACATTCAGTACTTC.

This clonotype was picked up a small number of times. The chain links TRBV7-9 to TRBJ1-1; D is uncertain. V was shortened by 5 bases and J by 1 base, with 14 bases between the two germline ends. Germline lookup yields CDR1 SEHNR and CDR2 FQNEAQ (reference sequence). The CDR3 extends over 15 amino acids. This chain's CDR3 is CASSPPGQTNTEAFF. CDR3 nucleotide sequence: TGTGCCAGCAGCCCTCCTGGGCAGACGAACACTGAAGCTTTCTTT. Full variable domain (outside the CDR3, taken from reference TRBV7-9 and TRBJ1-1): DTGVSQNPRHKITKRGQNVTFRCDPISEHNRLYWYRQTLGQGPEFLTYFQNEAQLEKSRLLSDRFSAERPKGSFSTLEIQRTEQGDSAMYLCASSPPGQTNTEAFFGQGTRLTVV.